Listed below are T cell receptor beta chains from one sample, sequenced in a study of blood T cell repertoires in COVID-19. The method was immunoSEQ multiplex PCR; TCRdb's version includes in-frame clones alone and lacks a portion of them. Of around 97,000 clones in the sample, around 92% were seen once. Sequencing was performed on peripheral blood. The receptors here all came from a woman in her fifties or sixties with acute or convalescent COVID-19. Both conserved end residues are part of each CDR3. Each record gives: J gene, V gene, CDR3 protein.

TRBJ2-2 TRBV15 CATSRADLNTGELFF
TRBJ1-4 TRBV6-6 CASSYLRDRGNEKLFF
TRBJ2-7 TRBV5-1 CATSPGGSSDEQYF
TRBJ1-5 TRBV18 CASSPGQNQPQHF
TRBJ2-2 TRBV5-1 CASSPGTSGSTGELFF
TRBJ2-3 TRBV28 CASSSITDTQYF
TRBJ1-5 TRBV19 CASSRPVRGQPQHF
TRBJ2-5 TRBV5-1 CASSLGGGPARGQETQYF
TRBJ1-6 TRBV10-1 CASSDPLQGDSPLHF
TRBJ2-1 TRBV6-5 CASRDSGGSYNEQFF
TRBJ1-4 TRBV5-1 CASGPGQGAGEKLFF
TRBJ2-2 TRBV2 CASSGQGGDTGELFF
TRBJ2-3 TRBV6-6 CAISFSGRGMDTQYF
TRBJ1-1 TRBV29-1 CSVEQGAVNTEAFF